This TCR beta chain is from a study of cytomegalovirus exposure and HLA in healthy donors. There are 13 residues in the CDR3. CDR1 is SGHTA and CDR2 is FQGTGA in the germline V gene. Trimming pared 3 bases from V and 8 bases from J, leaving 10 bases between. For this clone: Its antigen is not identified.

Vbeta (60) and Jbeta (13) primers were used in the PCR. Some clones are missing from TCRdb's copy, which holds only in-frame ones; the method was immunoSEQ multiplex PCR. Seen here are roughly 200,000 clones, about four fifths observed once, and the top ten hold less than 3.5%. The study's findings and limits: Three of the chains that were CMV-associated were confirmed in vitro to be specific for CMV antigens. Indistinguishability led to the exclusion of some V segments, TRBV6-2 and TRBV6-3 included.

The origin of this receptor is a female donor in good health and CMV-seronegative. The rearrangement joins TRBV7-3 to TRBJ1-4, with D hard to call. What was sequenced was PBMCs. The chain's CDR3 is CASSFSPGEKLFF. Written as DNA, the CDR3 is TGTGCCAGCAGCTTTTCCCCGGGGGAAAAACTGTTTTTT. Together with reference TRBV7-3 and TRBJ1-4, the CDR3 gives the full variable domain: GAGVSQTPSNKVTEKGKYVELRCDPISGHTALYWYRQSLGQGPEFLIYFQGTGAADDSGLPNDRFFAVRPEGSVSTLKIQRTERGDSAVYLCASSFSPGEKLFFGSGTQLSVL.